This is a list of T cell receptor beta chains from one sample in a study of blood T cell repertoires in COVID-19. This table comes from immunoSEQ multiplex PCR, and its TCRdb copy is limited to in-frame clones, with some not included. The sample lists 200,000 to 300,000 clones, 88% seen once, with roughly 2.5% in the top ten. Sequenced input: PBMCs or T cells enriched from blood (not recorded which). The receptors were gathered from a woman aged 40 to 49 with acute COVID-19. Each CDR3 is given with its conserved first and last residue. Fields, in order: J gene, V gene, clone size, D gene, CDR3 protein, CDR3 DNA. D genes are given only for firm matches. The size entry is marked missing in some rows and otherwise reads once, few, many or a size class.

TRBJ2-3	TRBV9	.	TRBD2	CASSVAASGGTDTQYF	TGTGCCAGCAGCGTAGCTGCTAGCGGGGGGACAGATACGCAGTATTTT
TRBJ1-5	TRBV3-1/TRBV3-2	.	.	CASSQDRVYSNQPQHF	TGTGCCAGCAGCCAAGATCGTGTGTATAGCAATCAGCCCCAGCATTTT
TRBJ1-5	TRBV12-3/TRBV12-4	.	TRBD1	CASSSGTGPQHF	TGTGCCAGCAGTTCTGGGACAGGGCCCCAGCATTTT
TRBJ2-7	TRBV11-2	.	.	CASSLGKGGRSSYEQYF	TGTGCCAGCAGCTTAGGGAAAGGAGGGAGAAGCTCCTACGAGCAGTACTTC
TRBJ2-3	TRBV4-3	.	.	CASSFYPGDTQYF	TGCGCCAGCAGCTTCTACCCAGGGGATACGCAGTATTTT
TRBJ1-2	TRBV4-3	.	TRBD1	CASSQERQGTWGYTF	TGCGCCAGCAGCCAAGAACGACAGGGGACGTGGGGCTACACCTTC
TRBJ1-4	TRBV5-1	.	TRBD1	CASRSTGGNEKLFF	TGCGCCAGCAGGTCCACAGGGGGCAATGAAAAACTGTTTTTT
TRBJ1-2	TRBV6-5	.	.	CASSYIGRRGGYTF	TGTGCCAGCAGTTACATCGGTCGCCGAGGGGGCTACACCTTC
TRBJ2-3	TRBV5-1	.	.	CASALSGQRTDTQYF	TGCGCCAGCGCTTTGTCCGGACAGCGAACAGATACGCAGTATTTT
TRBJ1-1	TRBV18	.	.	CASSPPIGLLNTEAFF	TGTGCCAGCTCACCACCGATCGGACTGTTGAACACTGAAGCTTTCTTT
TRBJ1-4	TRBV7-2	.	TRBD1	CASSLVGTAALNEKLFF	TGTGCCAGCAGCTTAGTGGGGACAGCCGCACTAAATGAAAAACTGTTTTTT
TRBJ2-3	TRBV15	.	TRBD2	CATSAGLAGGTDTQYF	TGTGCCACCAGCGCTGGACTAGCGGGGGGAACAGATACGCAGTATTTT
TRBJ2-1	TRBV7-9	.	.	CASSLGVGPKYNEQFF	TGTGCCAGCAGCTTAGGGGTTGGGCCGAAATACAATGAGCAGTTCTTC
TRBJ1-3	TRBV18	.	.	CASSPPQATPGNTIYF	TGTGCCAGCTCACCACCCCAGGCCACCCCTGGAAACACCATATATTTT
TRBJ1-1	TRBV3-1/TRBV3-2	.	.	CASSLRDTEAFF	TGTGCCAGCAGCCTCCGGGACACTGAAGCTTTCTTT
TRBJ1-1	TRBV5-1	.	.	CASSLVARNTEAFF	TGCGCCAGCAGCTTGGTAGCGAGGAACACTGAAGCTTTCTTT
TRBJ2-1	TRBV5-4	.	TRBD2	CASSLLAGGYNEQFF	TGTGCCAGCAGCTTGTTAGCGGGAGGCTACAATGAGCAGTTCTTC
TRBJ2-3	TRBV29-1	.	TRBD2	CSVLGSQREADTQYF	TGCAGCGTTCTGGGATCCCAGCGGGAGGCAGATACGCAGTATTTT
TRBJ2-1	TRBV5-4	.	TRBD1	CASSPRQGDYNEQFF	TGTGCCAGCAGCCCCCGACAGGGCGACTACAATGAGCAGTTCTTC
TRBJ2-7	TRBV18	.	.	CASSPPGPYEQYF	TGTGCCAGCTCACCACCGGGCCCCTACGAGCAGTACTTC
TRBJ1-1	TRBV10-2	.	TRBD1	CASSEDRVLAFF	TGCGCCAGCAGTGAGGACAGGGTTTTAGCTTTCTTT
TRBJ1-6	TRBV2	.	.	CASRIVDSPLHF	TGTGCCAGCAGAATAGTGGATTCACCCCTCCACTTT
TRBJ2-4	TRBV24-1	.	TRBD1	CATSARGREGNIQYF	TGTGCCACCTCCGCCAGGGGGCGCGAAGGAAACATTCAGTACTTC
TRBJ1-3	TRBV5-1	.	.	CASRTADTSSGNTIYF	TGCGCCAGCAGGACCGCAGACACGAGCTCTGGAAACACCATATATTTT
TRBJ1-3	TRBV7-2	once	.	CASSTAGAGNTIYF	TGTGCCAGCAGCACCGCAGGGGCTGGAAACACCATATATTTT
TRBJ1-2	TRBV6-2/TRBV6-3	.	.	CASSFDPTSSGYTF	TGTGCCAGCAGCTTCGACCCCACGAGTAGCGGCTACACCTTC
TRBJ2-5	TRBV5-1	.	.	CASSLERQETQYF	TGCGCCAGCAGCTTAGAGCGGCAAGAGACCCAGTACTTC
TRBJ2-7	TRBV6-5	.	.	CASSYEGSSYEQYF	TGTGCCAGCAGTTACGAGGGCAGCTCCTACGAGCAGTACTTC
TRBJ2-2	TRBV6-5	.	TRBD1	CASSYLPTGGGELFF	TGTGCCAGCAGTTACCTACCCACAGGGGGCGGGGAGCTGTTTTTT
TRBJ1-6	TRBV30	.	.	CAWSRVQLNSPLHF	TGTGCCTGGAGTCGTGTACAGCTTAATTCACCCCTCCACTTT
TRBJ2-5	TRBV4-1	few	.	CASSQWQKETQYF	TGCGCCAGCAGCCAATGGCAGAAAGAGACCCAGTACTTC
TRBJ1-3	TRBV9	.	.	CASSPRTSSGNTIYF	TGTGCCAGCAGCCCAAGGACTTCCTCTGGAAACACCATATATTTT
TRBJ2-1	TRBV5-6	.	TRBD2	CASSARGGTGTRQFF	TGTGCCAGCAGCGCCCGGGGGGGGACGGGGACCCGGCAGTTCTTC
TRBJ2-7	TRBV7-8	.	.	CASSSIQSSYEQYF	TGTGCCAGCAGCTCGATACAGAGCTCCTACGAGCAGTACTTC
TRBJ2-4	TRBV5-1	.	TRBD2	CASRPGSGGPTALAKNIQYF	TGCGCCAGCAGGCCGGGATCGGGGGGGCCTACAGCCCTAGCCAAAAACATTCAGTACTTC
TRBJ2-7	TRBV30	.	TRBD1	CAWSVADRSTGEQYF	TGTGCCTGGAGTGTTGCGGACAGGTCAACCGGGGAGCAGTACTTC
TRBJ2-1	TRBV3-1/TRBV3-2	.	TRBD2	CASSQDGPLAGFNEQFF	TGTGCCAGCAGCCAAGATGGCCCCCTAGCGGGATTTAATGAGCAGTTCTTC
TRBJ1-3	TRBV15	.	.	CATSRDGTRSGNTIYF	TGTGCCACCAGCAGAGATGGGACACGCTCTGGAAACACCATATATTTT
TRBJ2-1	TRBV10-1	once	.	CASSVNLGDEQFF	TGCGCCAGCAGTGTTAACCTCGGGGATGAGCAGTTCTTC
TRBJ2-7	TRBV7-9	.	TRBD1	CASSLYLDRVHSEQYF	TGTGCCAGCAGCTTATACCTCGACAGGGTCCATAGCGAGCAGTACTTC
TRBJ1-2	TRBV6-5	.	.	CASTGTRSNYGYTF	TGTGCCAGCACAGGGACACGATCTAACTATGGCTACACCTTC
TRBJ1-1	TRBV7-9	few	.	CASSQRQVNTEAFF	TGTGCCAGCAGCCAGAGACAGGTTAACACTGAAGCTTTCTTT
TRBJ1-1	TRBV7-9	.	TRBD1	CASSRTGVETEAFF	TGTGCCAGCAGCCGGACAGGGGTTGAAACTGAAGCTTTCTTT
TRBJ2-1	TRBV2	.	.	CASFSHNQALEQFF	TGTGCCAGCTTTTCCCACAACCAGGCGCTTGAGCAGTTCTTC
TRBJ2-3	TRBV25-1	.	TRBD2	CASSEGTSGRGDTDTQYF	TGTGCCAGCAGTGAAGGGACTAGCGGGAGGGGCGACACAGATACGCAGTATTTT
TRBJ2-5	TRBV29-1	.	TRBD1	CSPVRQGTMETQYF	TGCAGCCCGGTCCGACAGGGTACTATGGAGACCCAGTACTTC
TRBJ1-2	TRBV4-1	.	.	CASMNERSNLYGYTF	TGCGCCAGCATGAACGAGAGGTCCAACCTCTATGGCTACACCTTC
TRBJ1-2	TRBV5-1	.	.	CASSLDSLGAGGYTF	TGCGCCAGCAGCTTGGACTCCTTGGGGGCGGGTGGCTACACCTTC
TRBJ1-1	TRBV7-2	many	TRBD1	CASSLRTGRVNTEAFF	TGTGCCAGCAGCTTAAGGACAGGGAGGGTGAACACTGAAGCTTTCTTT
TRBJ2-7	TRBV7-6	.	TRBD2	CASSPWTMGLAGPEQYF	TGTGCCAGCAGCCCTTGGACTATGGGACTAGCGGGGCCCGAGCAGTACTTC